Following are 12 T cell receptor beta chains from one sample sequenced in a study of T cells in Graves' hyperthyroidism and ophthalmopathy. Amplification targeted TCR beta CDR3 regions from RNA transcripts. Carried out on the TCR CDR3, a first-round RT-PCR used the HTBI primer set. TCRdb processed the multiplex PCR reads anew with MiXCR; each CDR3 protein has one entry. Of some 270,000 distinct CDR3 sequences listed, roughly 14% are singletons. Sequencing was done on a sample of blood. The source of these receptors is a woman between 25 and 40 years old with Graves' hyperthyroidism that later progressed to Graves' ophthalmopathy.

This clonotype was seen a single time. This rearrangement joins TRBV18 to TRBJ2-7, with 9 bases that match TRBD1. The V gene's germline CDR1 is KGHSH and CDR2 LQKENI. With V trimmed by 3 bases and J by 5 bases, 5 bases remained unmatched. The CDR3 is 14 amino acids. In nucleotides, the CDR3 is TGTGCCAGCTCACCCGGGACAGGGTGGCACGAGCAGTACTTC. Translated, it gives CASSPGTGWHEQYF. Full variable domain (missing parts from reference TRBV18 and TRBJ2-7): NAGVMQNPRHLVRRRGQEARLRCSPMKGHSHVYWYRQLPEEGLKFMVYLQKENIIDESGMPKERFSAEFPKEGPSILRIQQVVRGDSAAYFCASSPGTGWHEQYFGPGTRLTVT.

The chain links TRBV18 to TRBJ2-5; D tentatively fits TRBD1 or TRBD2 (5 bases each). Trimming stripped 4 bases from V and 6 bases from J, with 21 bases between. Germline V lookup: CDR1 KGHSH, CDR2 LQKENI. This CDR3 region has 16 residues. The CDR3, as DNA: TGTGCCAGCTCACAATCGGGGCTGGGGAGTGGGAAGACCCAGTACTTC. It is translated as CASSQSGLGSGKTQYF. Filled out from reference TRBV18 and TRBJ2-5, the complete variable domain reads NAGVMQNPRHLVRRRGQEARLRCSPMKGHSHVYWYRQLPEEGLKFMVYLQKENIIDESGMPKERFSAEFPKEGPSILRIQQVVRGDSAAYFCASSQSGLGSGKTQYFGPGTRLLVL.

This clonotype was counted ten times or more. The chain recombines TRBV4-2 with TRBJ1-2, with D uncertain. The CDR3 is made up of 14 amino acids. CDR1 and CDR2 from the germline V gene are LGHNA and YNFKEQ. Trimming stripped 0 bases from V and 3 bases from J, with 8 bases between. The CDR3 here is CASSQDLMDYGYTF. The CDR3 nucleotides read TGTGCCAGCAGCCAAGATTTGATGGACTATGGCTACACCTTC.

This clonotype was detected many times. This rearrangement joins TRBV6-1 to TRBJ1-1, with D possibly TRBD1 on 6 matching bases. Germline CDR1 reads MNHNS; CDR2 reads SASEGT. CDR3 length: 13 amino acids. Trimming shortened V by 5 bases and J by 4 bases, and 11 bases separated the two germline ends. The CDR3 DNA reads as TGTGCCAGCAGTTATGGGGGGCGCACTGAAGCTTTCTTT. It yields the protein CASSYGGRTEAFF.

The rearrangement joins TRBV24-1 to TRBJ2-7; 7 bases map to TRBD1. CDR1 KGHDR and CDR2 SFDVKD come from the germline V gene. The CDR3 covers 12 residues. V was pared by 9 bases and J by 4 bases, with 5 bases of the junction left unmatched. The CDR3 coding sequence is TGTGCCACCGAAAACAGGGGTTACGAGCAGTACTTC. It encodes CATENRGYEQYF.

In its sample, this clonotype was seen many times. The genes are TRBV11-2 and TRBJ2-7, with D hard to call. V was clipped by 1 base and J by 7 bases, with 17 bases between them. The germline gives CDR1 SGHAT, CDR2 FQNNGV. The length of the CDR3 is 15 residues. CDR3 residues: CASSLGPPEVWEQYF. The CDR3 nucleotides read TGTGCCAGCAGCTTAGGTCCGCCGGAAGTGTGGGAGCAGTACTTC. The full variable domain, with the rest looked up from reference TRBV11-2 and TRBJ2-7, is EAGVAQSPRYKIIEKRQSVAFWCNPISGHATLYWYQQILGQGPKLLIQFQNNGVVDDSQLPKDRFSAERLKGVDSTLKIQPAKLEDSAVYLCASSLGPPEVWEQYFGPGTRLTVT.

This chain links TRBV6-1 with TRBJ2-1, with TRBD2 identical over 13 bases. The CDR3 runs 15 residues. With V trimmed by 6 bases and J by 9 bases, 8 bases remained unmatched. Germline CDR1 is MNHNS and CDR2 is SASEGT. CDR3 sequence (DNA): TGTGCCAGCAGCTCTGGGACTAGCGGGATGGGTGAGCAGTTCTTC. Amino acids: CASSSGTSGMGEQFF.

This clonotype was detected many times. CDR3: CASSPTGGGYGYTF. CDR3 DNA sequence: TGTGCCAGCAGCCCCACAGGGGGAGGCTATGGCTACACCTTC. The gene calls are TRBV28 and TRBJ1-2; 8 nucleotides agree with TRBD1. V was pared by 6 bases and J by 4 bases, with 7 bases of the junction left unmatched. The germline V gene has CDR1 MDHEN and CDR2 SYDVKM. This CDR3 region has 14 residues.

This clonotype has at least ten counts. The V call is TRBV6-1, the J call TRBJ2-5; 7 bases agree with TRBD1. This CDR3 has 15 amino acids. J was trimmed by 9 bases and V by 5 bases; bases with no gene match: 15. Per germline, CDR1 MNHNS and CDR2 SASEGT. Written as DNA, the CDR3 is TGTGCCAGCAGTCCCGGGACAGCTATGTCCTGGGCCCAGTACTTC. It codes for CASSPGTAMSWAQYF.

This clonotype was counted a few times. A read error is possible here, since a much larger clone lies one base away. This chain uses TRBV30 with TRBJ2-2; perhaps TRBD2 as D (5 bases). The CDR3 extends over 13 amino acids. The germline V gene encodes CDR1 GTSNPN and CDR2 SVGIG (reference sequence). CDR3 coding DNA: TGTGCCTGGAATAGCGAGAACGCCGGGGAGCTGTTTTTT. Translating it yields CAWNSENAGELFF. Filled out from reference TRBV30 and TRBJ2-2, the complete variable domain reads SQTIHQWPATLVQPVGSPLSLECTVEGTSNPNLYWYRQAAGRGLQLLFYSVGIGQISSEVPQNLSASRPQDRQFILSSKKLLLSDSGFYLCAWNSENAGELFFGEGSRLTVL.

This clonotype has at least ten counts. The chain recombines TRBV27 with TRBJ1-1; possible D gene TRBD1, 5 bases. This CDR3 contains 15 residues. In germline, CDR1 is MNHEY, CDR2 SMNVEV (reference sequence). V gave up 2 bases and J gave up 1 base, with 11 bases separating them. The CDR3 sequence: CASSLSRQGNTEAFF. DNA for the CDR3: TGTGCCAGCAGTTTAAGTAGGCAGGGGAACACTGAAGCTTTCTTT.

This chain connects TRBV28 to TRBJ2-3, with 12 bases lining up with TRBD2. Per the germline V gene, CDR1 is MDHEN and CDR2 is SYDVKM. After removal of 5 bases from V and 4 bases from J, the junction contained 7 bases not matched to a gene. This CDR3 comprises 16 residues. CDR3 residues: CASSPWTSGTSDTQYF. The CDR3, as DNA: TGTGCCAGCAGTCCTTGGACTAGCGGGACATCAGATACGCAGTATTTT. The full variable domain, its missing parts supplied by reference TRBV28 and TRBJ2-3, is DVKVTQSSRYLVKRTGEKVFLECVQDMDHENMFWYRQDPGLGLRLIYFSYDVKMKEKGDIPEGYSVSREKKERFSLILESASTNQTSMYLCASSPWTSGTSDTQYFGPGTRLTVL.